The entry that follows covers one TCR beta chain sequence. TCRdb called the RT-PCR reads again in MiXCR, with one record for every CDR3 protein. The profile shows hundreds of thousands of distinct CDR3 sequences, 11% to 15% of them singletons. The CDR3 runs to 16 residues. Germline CDR1 reads KGHSH; CDR2 reads LQKENI. V was pared by 0 bases and J by 5 bases, with 16 bases between. The receptor's source is a female donor in good health, serving as a healthy control. Sequenced input: memory CD4+ T cells from blood. The chain recombines TRBV18 with TRBJ1-2; TRBD1 might be the D (5 bases). CDR3 in DNA: TGTGCCAGCTCACCACCTGGGCAGGCCGGGGGGTATGGCTACACCTTC. It is translated as CASSPPGQAGGYGYTF.